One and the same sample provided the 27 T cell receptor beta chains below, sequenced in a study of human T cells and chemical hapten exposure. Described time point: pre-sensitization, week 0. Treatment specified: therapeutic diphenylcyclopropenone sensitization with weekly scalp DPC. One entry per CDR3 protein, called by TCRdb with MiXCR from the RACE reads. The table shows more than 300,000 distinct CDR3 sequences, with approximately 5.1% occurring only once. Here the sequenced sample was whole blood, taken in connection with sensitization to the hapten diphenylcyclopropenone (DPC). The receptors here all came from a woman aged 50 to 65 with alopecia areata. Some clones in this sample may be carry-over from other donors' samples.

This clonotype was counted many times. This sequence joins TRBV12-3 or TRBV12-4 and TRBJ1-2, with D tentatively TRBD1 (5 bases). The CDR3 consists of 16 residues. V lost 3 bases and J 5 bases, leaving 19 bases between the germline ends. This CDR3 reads CASSFEPPGAAYGYTF. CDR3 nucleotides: TGTGCCAGCAGTTTTGAGCCCCCTGGGGCAGCTTATGGCTACACCTTC.

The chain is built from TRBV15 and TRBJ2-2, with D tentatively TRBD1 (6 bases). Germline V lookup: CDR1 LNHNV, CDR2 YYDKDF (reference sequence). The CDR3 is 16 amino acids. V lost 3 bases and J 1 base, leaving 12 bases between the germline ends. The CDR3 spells CATSSPPGQNTGELFF. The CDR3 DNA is TGTGCCACCAGCAGTCCTCCGGGACAGAACACCGGGGAGCTGTTTTTT.

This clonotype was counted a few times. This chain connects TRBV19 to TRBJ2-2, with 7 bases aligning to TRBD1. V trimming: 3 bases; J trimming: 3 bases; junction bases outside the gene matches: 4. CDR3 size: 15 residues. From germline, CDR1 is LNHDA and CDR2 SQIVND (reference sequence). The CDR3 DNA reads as TGTGCCAGTAGTATCCGGGACAGCTACACCGGGGAGCTGTTTTTT. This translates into CASSIRDSYTGELFF.

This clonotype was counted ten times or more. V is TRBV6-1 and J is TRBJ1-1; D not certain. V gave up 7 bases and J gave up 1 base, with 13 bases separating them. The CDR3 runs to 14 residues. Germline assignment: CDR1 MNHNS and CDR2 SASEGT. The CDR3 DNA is TGTGCCAGCACTTCCACACAGCGGAACACTGAAGCTTTCTTT. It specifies CASTSTQRNTEAFF.

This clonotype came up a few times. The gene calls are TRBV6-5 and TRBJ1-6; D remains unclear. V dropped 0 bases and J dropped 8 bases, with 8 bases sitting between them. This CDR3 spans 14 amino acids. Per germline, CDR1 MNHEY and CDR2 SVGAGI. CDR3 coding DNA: TGTGCCAGCAGTTACTCCGGGGAGCATTCACCCCTCCACTTT. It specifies CASSYSGEHSPLHF.

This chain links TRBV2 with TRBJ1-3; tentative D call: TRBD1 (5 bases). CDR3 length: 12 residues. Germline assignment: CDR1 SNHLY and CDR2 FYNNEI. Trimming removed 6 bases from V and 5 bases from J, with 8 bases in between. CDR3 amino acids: CASRDKRNTIYF. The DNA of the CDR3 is TGTGCCAGCAGGGACAAGAGAAACACCATATATTTT. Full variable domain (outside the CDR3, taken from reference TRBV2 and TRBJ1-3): EPEVTQTPSHQVTQMGQEVILRCVPISNHLYFYWYRQILGQKVEFLVSFYNNEISEKSEIFDDQFSVERPDGSNFTLKIRSTKLEDSAMYFCASRDKRNTIYFGEGSWLTVV.

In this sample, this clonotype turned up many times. CDR3 in DNA: TGCGCCAGCAGTCATACAGGGGGCTCCCGCACAGATACGCAGTATTTT. Translation gives CASSHTGGSRTDTQYF. The gene calls are TRBV4-1 and TRBJ2-3; 9 nucleotides line up with TRBD1. Unmatched junction bases numbered 8, after V lost 6 bases and J lost 1 base. The length of the CDR3 is 16 residues. CDR1 is MGHRA, CDR2 YSYEKL, per germline.

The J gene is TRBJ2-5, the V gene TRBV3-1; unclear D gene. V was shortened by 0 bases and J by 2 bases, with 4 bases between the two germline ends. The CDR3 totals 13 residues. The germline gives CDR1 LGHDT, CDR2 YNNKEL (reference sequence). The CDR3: CASSQEWQETQYF. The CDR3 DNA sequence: TGTGCCAGCAGCCAAGAATGGCAAGAGACCCAGTACTTC.

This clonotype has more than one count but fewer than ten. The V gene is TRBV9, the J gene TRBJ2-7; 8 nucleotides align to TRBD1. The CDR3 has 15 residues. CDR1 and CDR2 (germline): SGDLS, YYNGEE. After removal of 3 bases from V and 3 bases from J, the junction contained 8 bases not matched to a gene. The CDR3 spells CASSAQGANNYEQYF. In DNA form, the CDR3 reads TGTGCCAGCAGCGCCCAGGGGGCTAATAACTACGAGCAGTACTTC.

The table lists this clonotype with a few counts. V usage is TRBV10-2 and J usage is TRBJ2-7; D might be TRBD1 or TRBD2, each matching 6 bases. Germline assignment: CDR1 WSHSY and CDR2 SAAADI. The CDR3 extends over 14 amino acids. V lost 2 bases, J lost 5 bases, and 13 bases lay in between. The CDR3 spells CASSETLGGNEQYF. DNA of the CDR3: TGCGCCAGCAGTGAGACACTAGGGGGGAACGAGCAGTACTTC.

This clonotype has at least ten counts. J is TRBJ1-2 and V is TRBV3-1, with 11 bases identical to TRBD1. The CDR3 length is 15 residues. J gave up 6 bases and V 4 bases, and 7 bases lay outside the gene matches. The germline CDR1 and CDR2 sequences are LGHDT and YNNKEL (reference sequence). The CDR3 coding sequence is TGTGCCAGCAGCCGTGGGACAGGGGGGAAAAATGGCTACACCTTC. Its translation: CASSRGTGGKNGYTF.

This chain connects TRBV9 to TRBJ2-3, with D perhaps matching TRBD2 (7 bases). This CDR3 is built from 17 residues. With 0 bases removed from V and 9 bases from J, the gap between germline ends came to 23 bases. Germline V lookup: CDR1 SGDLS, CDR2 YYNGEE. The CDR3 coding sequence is TGTGCCAGCAGCGTAGATGGTCGGGGGGCCGCCCCGAACACGCAGTATTTT. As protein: CASSVDGRGAAPNTQYF.

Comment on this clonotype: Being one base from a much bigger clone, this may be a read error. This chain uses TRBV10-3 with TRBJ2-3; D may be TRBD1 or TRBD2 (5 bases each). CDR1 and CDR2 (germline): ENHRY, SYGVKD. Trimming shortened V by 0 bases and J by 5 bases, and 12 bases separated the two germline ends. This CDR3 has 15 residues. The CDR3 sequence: CAISESTGPGDTQYF. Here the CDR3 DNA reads TGTGCCATCAGTGAGTCGACGGGGCCCGGAGATACGCAGTATTTT.

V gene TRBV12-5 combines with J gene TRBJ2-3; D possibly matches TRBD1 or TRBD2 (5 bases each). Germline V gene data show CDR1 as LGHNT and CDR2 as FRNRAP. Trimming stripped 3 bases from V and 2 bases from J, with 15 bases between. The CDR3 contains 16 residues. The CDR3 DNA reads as TGTGCTAGTGGTTTAAGTCGCCGGGGCCTCACAGATACGCAGTATTTT. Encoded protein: CASGLSRRGLTDTQYF.

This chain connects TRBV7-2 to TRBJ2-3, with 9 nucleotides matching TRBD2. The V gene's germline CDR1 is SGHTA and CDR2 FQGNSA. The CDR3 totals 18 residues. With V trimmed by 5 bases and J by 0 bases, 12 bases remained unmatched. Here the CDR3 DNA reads TGTGCCAGCAGCCGATTTTCCGTAGCGGGGGCGAGCACAGATACGCAGTATTTT. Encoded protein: CASSRFSVAGASTDTQYF.

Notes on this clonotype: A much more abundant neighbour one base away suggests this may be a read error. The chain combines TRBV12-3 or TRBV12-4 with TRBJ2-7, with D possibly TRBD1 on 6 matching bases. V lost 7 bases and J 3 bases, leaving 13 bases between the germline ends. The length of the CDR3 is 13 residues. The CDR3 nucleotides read TGTGCCAGCAAGGACAGACTTAGCTACGAGCAGTACTTC. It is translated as CASKDRLSYEQYF.

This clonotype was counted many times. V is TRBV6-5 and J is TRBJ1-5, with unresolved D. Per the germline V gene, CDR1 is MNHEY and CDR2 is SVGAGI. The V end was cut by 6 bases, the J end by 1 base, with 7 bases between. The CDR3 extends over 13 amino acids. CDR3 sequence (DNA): TGTGCCAGCAGGAAACGGAGCAATCAGCCCCAGCATTTT. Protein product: CASRKRSNQPQHF.

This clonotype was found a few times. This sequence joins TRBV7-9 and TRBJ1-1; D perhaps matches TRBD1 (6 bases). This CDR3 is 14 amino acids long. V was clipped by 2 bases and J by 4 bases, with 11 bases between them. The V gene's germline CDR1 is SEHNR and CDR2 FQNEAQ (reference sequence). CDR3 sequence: CASSLTGGATEAFF. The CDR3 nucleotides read TGTGCCAGCAGCTTAACGGGGGGCGCCACTGAAGCTTTCTTT.

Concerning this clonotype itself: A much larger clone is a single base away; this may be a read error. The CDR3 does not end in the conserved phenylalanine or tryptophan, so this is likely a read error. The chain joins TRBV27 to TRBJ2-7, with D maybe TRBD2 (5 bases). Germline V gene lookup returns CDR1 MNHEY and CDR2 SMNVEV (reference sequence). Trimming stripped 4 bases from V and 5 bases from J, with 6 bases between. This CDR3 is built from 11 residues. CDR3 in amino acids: CASSSGNEQYI. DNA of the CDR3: TGTGCCAGCAGTTCGGGGAACGAGCAGTACATC.

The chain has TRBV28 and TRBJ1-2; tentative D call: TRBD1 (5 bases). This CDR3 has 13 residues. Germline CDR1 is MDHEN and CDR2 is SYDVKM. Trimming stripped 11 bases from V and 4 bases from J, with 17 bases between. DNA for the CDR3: TGTGCCTCGTCAGACAGCACCATCTATGGCTACACCTTC. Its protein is CASSDSTIYGYTF.

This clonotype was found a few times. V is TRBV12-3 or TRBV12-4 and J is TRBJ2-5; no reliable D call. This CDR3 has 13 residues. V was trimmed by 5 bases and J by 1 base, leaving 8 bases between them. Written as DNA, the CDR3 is TGTGCCAGCAGTCCGGTGTTCCAAGAGACCCAGTACTTC. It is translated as CASSPVFQETQYF.

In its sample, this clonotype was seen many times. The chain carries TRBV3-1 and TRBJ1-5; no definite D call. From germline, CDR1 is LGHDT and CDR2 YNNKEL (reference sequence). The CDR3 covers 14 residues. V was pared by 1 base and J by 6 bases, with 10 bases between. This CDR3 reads CASSQGRGSQPQHF. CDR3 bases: TGTGCCAGCAGCCAAGGCCGGGGATCTCAGCCCCAGCATTTT.

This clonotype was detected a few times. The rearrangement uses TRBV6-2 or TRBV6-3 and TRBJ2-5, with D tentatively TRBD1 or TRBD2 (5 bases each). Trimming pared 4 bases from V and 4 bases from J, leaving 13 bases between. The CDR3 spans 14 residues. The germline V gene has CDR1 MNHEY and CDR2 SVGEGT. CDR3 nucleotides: TGTGCCAGCAGTTCCCGGGGCGTGCGAGAGACCCAGTACTTC. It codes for CASSSRGVRETQYF.

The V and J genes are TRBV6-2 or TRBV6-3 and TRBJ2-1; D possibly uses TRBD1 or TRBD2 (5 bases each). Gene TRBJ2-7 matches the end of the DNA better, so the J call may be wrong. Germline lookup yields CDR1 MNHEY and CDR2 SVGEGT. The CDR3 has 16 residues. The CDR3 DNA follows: TGTGCCAGCAGTTACGCCGGGACGGGGAAATACAATGAGCAGTACTTC. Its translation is CASSYAGTGKYNEQYF.

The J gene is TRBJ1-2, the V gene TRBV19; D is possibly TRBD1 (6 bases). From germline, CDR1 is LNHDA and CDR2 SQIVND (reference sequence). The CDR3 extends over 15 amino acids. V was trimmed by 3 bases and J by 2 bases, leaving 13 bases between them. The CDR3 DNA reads TGTGCCAGTAGTATGATCGGGGGGGCGAACTATGGCTACACCTTC. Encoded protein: CASSMIGGANYGYTF.

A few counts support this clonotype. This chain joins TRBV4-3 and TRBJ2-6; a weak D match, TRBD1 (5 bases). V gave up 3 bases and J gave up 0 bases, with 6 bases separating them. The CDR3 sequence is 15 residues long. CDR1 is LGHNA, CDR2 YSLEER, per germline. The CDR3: CASSQGHSGANVLTF. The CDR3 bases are TGCGCCAGCAGCCAGGGGCACTCTGGGGCCAACGTCCTGACTTTC.

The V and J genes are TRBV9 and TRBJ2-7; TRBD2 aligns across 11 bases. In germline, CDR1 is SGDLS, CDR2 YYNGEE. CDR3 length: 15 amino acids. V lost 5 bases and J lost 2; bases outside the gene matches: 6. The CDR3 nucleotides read TGTGCCAGCAGTCCGGGGACTAGCGGCCCCTACGAGCAGTACTTC. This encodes CASSPGTSGPYEQYF.